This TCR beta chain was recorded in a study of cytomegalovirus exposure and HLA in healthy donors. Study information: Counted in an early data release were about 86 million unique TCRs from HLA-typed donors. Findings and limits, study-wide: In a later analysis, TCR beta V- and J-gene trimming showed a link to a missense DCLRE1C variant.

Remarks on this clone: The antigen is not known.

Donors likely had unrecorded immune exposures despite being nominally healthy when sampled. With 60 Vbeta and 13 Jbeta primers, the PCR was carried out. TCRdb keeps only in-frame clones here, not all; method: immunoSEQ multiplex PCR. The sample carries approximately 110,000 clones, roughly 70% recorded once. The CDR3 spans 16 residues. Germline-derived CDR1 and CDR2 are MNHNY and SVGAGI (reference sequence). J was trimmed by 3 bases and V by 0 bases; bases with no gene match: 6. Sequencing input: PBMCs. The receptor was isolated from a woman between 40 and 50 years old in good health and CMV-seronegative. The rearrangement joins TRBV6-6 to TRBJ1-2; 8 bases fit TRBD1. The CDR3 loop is CASSYSLDRDHYGYTF. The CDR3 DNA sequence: TGTGCCAGCAGTTACTCCCTGGACAGGGACCACTATGGCTACACCTTC.